Presented here are 19 T cell receptor beta chains from one specimen sequenced in a study of CD8+CD57+ T cells in acquired aplastic anemia. The template for TCR beta VDJ and CDR3 sequence profiling was genomic DNA. Each CDR3 protein is one row after TCRdb ran MiXCR on the reads. Here the sample spans 310,000 or so distinct CDR3 sequences, under 65% being singletons. CD8+CD57+ cell expansion, shown by flow cytometry, had occurred in the patients selected for sequencing. Sequencing was carried out using sorted CD4+, CD8+, or CD8+CD57+ T cells (not recorded which) from PBMCs. The receptors stem from a human donor with aplastic anemia.

The J gene is TRBJ1-1, the V gene TRBV29-1; maybe TRBD1 (5 bases). The CDR3 consists of 11 residues. V lost 7 bases, J lost 6 bases, and 12 bases lay in between. CDR1 and CDR2 (germline): SQVTM, ANQGSEA. CDR3 nucleotides: TGCAGCGGGGGGGGAGGCGCTGAAGCTTTCTTT. Protein: CSGGGGAEAFF.

This chain links TRBV5-1 with TRBJ2-5; D not certain. The CDR3 consists of 13 residues. V was cut by 5 bases and J by 5 bases, with 13 bases left in between. Germline CDR1 is SGHRS and CDR2 is YFSETQ. CDR3 in amino acids: CASRPNDWETQYF. CDR3 nucleotides: TGCGCCAGCAGGCCGAATGACTGGGAGACCCAGTACTTC.

J is TRBJ1-3 and V is TRBV19; D is undetermined. CDR3 size: 11 residues. The V end lost 5 bases, the J end lost 7 bases, and 6 bases lay between the germline ends. Germline loops: CDR1 LNHDA, CDR2 SQIVND (reference sequence). The CDR3 here is CASSRSNTIYF. CDR3 coding DNA: TGTGCCAGTAGTCGGTCGAACACCATATATTTT.

This clonotype was observed many times. At one of its ends the junction is not consistent with the germline gene, which may arise from a read error. The rearrangement links TRBV2 to TRBJ2-5; D not resolved. The CDR3 contains 12 residues. The germline V gene encodes CDR1 SNHLY and CDR2 FYNNEI. The chain's CDR3 is CASSEAHKTPSF. The CDR3 bases are TGTGCCAGCAGTGAAGCGCATAAGACTCCTTCTTTC.

The chain has TRBV19 and TRBJ2-7, with TRBD1 matching 8 bases. The CDR3 extends over 15 amino acids. V dropped 3 bases and J dropped 2; count of bases not matched to a gene: 6. Germline lookup yields CDR1 LNHDA and CDR2 SQIVND (reference sequence). The CDR3 nucleotides read TGTGCCAGTAGTATCAGGACAGGGCCGACCTACGAGCAGTACTTC. As protein: CASSIRTGPTYEQYF.

V usage is TRBV7-3 and J usage is TRBJ1-2; D perhaps matches TRBD1 (6 bases). The CDR3 runs 15 residues. Germline V lookup: CDR1 SGHTA, CDR2 FQGTGA. The germline V and J ends were trimmed by 6 bases and 6 bases, with 20 bases remaining between them. CDR3 sequence reads: CASRKGRGGEDGYTF. The DNA of the CDR3 is TGTGCCAGCAGGAAGGGGCGAGGGGGGGAAGATGGCTACACCTTC.

This clonotype was observed at least ten times. This chain links TRBV18 with TRBJ2-7, with D unresolved. Trimming left V 0 bases short and J 7 bases short, with 13 bases between. This CDR3 region has 14 residues. CDR1 is KGHSH, CDR2 LQKENI, per germline. CDR3 sequence: CASSPPDPAGEQYF. In DNA form, the CDR3 reads TGTGCCAGCTCACCACCGGACCCGGCCGGGGAGCAGTACTTC.

As concerns this clonotype: Germline is not matched at one junction end, which may reflect a read error. V usage is TRBV5-1 and J usage is TRBJ2-1; 10 nucleotides align to TRBD1. The germline V gene has CDR1 SGHRS and CDR2 YFSETQ. The CDR3 length is 12 residues. CDR3 region: CASSPGQGEEDF. The DNA of the CDR3 is TGCGCCAGCAGCCCCGGACAGGGGGAAGAGGACTTC.

The rearrangement joins TRBV18 to TRBJ1-1; a possible D gene is TRBD1 (5 bases). CDR1 is KGHSH and CDR2 is LQKENI in the germline V gene. CDR3 size: 15 residues. V lost 0 bases, J lost 5 bases, and 13 bases lay in between. The CDR3 loop reads CASSPPGEVRTEAFF. DNA for the CDR3: TGTGCCAGCTCACCACCGGGGGAAGTACGGACTGAAGCTTTCTTT.

For this clonotype: No conserved phenylalanine or tryptophan ends this CDR3, so it is likely a read error. It is unclear where the CDR3 begins or ends on the DNA, so no DNA is shown, and the CDR3 is as TCRdb lists it. The chain joins TRBV20-1 to TRBJ2-2. The CDR3 contains 16 residues when both ends are counted. Germline loops: CDR1 DFQATT, CDR2 SNEGSKA (reference sequence). The chain's CDR3 is CSARYASGDEHRGAVV.

This clonotype has a handful of counts. This chain uses TRBV20-1 with TRBJ1-6, with a possible D match to TRBD1 (5 bases). Germline V gene data show CDR1 as DFQATT and CDR2 as SNEGSKA (reference sequence). The CDR3 has 15 residues. Trimming pared 3 bases from V and 4 bases from J, leaving 13 bases between. CDR3 DNA sequence: TGCAGTGCTAGCAAGGGGTTCGGTTATAATTCACCCCTCCACTTT. Its protein product is CSASKGFGYNSPLHF.

A remark on this clonotype: Compared with germline, one end of the junction differs, possibly owing to a read error. V and J are TRBV7-7 and TRBJ2-5, with D tentatively TRBD1 (6 bases). This CDR3 comprises 14 residues. CDR1 is SSHAT and CDR2 is FNYEAQ in the germline V gene (reference sequence). The CDR3 DNA reads TGTGCTAGCAGCTTTAGGTACAGGGAAGAGACCCAGTACTTC. Encoded protein: CASSFRYREETQYF.

This clonotype was counted at least ten times. This chain connects TRBV5-1 to TRBJ1-4; a possible D gene is TRBD1 (5 bases). Trimming left V 4 bases short and J 4 bases short, with 8 bases between. The CDR3 contains 13 residues. Germline V gene data show CDR1 as SGHRS and CDR2 as YFSETQ. The CDR3: CASSLDSNEKLFF. CDR3 DNA sequence: TGCGCCAGCAGCCTCGACAGTAATGAAAAACTGTTTTTT.

This clonotype came up many times. The chain has TRBV18 and TRBJ2-7; D possibly matches TRBD1 or TRBD2 (6 bases each). The V gene's germline CDR1 is KGHSH and CDR2 LQKENI. V lost 5 bases, J lost 5 bases, and 19 bases lay in between. The CDR3 consists of 15 residues. CDR3 in DNA: TGTGCCAGCTCATCAACTAGGGGGACTGGGAACGAGCAGTACTTC. It encodes CASSSTRGTGNEQYF.

This clonotype was seen at least ten times. The chain is built from TRBV11-3 and TRBJ2-7; the D gene is possibly TRBD1 (6 bases). This CDR3 is built from 13 residues. V was trimmed by 3 bases and J by 6 bases, leaving 12 bases between them. Per germline, CDR1 SGHNT and CDR2 YENEEA. The CDR3 is CASSFRTVSEQYF. As DNA, the CDR3 is TGTGCCAGCAGCTTCCGGACAGTCTCCGAGCAGTACTTC. Looking up the rest from reference TRBV11-3 and TRBJ2-7 gives the full variable domain: EAGVVQSPRYKIIEKKQPVAFWCNPISGHNTLYWYLQNLGQGPELLIRYENEEAVDDSQLPKDRFSAERLKGVDSTLKIQPAELGDSAVYLCASSFRTVSEQYFGPGTRLTVT.

The chain combines TRBV24-1 with TRBJ2-3; D is unclear. The CDR3 spans 17 residues. Germline CDR1 is KGHDR and CDR2 is SFDVKD. The V gene lost 0 bases and the J gene lost 1 base, with 13 bases spanning the gap. Here the CDR3 reads CATSDLLPGSGTDTQYF. The CDR3 coding sequence is TGTGCCACCAGTGATTTGCTTCCCGGGTCGGGCACAGATACGCAGTATTTT.

This chain links TRBV5-1 with TRBJ1-4; TRBD1 agrees at 11 bases. Per germline, CDR1 SGHRS and CDR2 YFSETQ. Trimming cost V 3 bases and J 5 bases; bases outside gene matches: 3. The CDR3 covers 15 residues. The CDR3 DNA sequence: TGCGCCAGCAGCTCCGGGACAGGGGGAAATGAAAAACTGTTTTTT. Protein sequence: CASSSGTGGNEKLFF.

This clonotype was recorded many times. The chain combines TRBV2 with TRBJ1-4, with D possibly TRBD1 on 6 matching bases. CDR1 is SNHLY and CDR2 is FYNNEI in the germline V gene. The CDR3 loop spans 13 amino acids. Trimming took 6 bases from V and 5 from J, leaving 10 bases between them. CDR3 sequence (DNA): TGTGCCAGCAGACAGGGTCCGAATGAAAAACTGTTTTTT. Protein: CASRQGPNEKLFF.

The chain carries TRBV20-1 and TRBJ2-1; TRBD2 matches at 11 bases. This CDR3 has 15 residues. The germline gives CDR1 DFQATT, CDR2 SNEGSKA (reference sequence). CDR3 DNA sequence: TGCAGCGCCCTCACCGGGACTAGCGGCTACAATGAGCAGTTCTTC. Residues: CSALTGTSGYNEQFF.